This TCR beta chain was observed in a study of T cell changes during pregnancy in multiple sclerosis. This CDR3 has 18 amino acids. CDR1 and CDR2 (germline): SGDLS, YYNGEE. V was clipped by 4 bases and J by 1 base; unmatched bases: 14. The repertoire was sequenced with immunoSEQ multiplex PCR; TCRdb's copy has only in-frame clones and lacks some. The data contain 35,000 to 45,000 clones, around 90% of them seen just once; the ten biggest clones take up 0.43%. This TCR came from a female donor with multiple sclerosis, enrolled in a pregnancy study. The V gene is TRBV9, the J gene TRBJ2-5; 9 positions match TRBD2. Specimen: CD4+ T cells from peripheral blood mononuclear cells, collected in the third trimester of pregnancy. The CDR3 DNA reads TGTGCCAGCAGCCCCGGGCTAGCGGGATGGGACTTCCAAGAGACCCAGTACTTC. Translating gives CASSPGLAGWDFQETQYF.